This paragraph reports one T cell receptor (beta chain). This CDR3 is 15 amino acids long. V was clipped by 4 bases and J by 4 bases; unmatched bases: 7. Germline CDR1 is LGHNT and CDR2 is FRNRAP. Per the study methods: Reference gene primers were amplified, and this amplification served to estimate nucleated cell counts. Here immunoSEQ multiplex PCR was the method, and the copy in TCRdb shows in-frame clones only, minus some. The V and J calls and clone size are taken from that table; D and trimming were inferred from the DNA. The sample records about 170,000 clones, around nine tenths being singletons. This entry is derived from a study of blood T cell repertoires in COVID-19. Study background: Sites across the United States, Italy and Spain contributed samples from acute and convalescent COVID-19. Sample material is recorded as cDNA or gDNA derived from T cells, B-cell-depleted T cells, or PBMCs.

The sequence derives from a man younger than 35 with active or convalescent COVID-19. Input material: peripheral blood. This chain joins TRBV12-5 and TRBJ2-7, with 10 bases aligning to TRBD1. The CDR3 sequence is CASGSPGQGWYEQYF. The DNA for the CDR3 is TGTGCTAGTGGTTCTCCGGGACAGGGGTGGTACGAGCAGTACTTC.